This T cell receptor beta chain derives from a study of blood T cell repertoires in COVID-19. Seattle-derived patients entered the study during active infection and were followed longitudinally. The table came from immunoSEQ multiplex PCR; TCRdb's copy has only in-frame clones and leaves some out. The data show 150,000 to 200,000 clones, roughly 76% seen once. Germline assignment: CDR1 SGHTA and CDR2 FQGNSA. CDR3 length: 14 amino acids. V gave up 5 bases and J gave up 4 bases, with 15 bases separating them. The sample was peripheral blood. The source is a woman in her forties with COVID-19, enrolled during active disease. The V and J genes are TRBV7-2 and TRBJ2-7; a weak D match, TRBD1 (5 bases). The CDR3 DNA follows: TGTGCCAGCAGCCTCCAGGGTATGGCGTACGAGCAGTACTTC. Its protein product is CASSLQGMAYEQYF.